Listed below are T cell receptor beta chains from one sample, sequenced in a study of identical twins. Via MiXCR, TCRdb re-called the 5' RACE reads, giving one row per CDR3 protein. The top ten clones hold under 6% of a sample with roughly 240,000 distinct CDR3 sequences, 6% to 8% of them seen once. In addition, the sample was reused for a study of yellow fever vaccine responses in identical twins.

Sample: CD8+ T cells sorted from blood. The receptors originated from a woman aged 18-30 years in good health. CDR3s include the opening cysteine and the closing phenylalanine or tryptophan. A D gene is named only where the DNA matches it firmly. Clone size is shown for a subset of rows, as once, few, many or a class of expanded clone.

j_call d_call cdr3_length clone_size v_call cdr3_nt cdr3_aa
TRBJ2-1 TRBD2 15 . TRBV6-1 TGTGCCAGCAGTGAACCAGCGGGAGCCTACAATGAGCAGTTCTTC CASSEPAGAYNEQFF
TRBJ2-2 . 14 few TRBV19 TGTGCCAGTAGCATGGGGGGTATCACCGGGGAGCTGTTTTTT CASSMGGITGELFF
TRBJ2-5 . 14 . TRBV10-1 TGCGCCAGCAGTGAAGGGAATGCCCAAGAGACCCAGTACTTC CASSEGNAQETQYF
TRBJ1-5 TRBD1 16 many TRBV6-5 TGTGCCAGCAGTTACTCCGGACAGGGGCGCGGTCAGCCCCAGCATTTT CASSYSGQGRGQPQHF
TRBJ2-7 TRBD2 14 many TRBV5-1 TGCGCCAGCAGCTCTAGGACTAGCGGAGACGAGCAGTACTTC CASSSRTSGDEQYF
TRBJ2-1 TRBD2 14 many TRBV12-3/TRBV12-4 TGTGCCAGCAGTCCTAGCGGGGGGGGGAATGAGCAGTTCTTC CASSPSGGGNEQFF
TRBJ2-5 TRBD2 16 few TRBV7-9 TGTGCCAGCAGCTTAATCCTAGCGGGAGAAGGAGAGACCCAGTACTTC CASSLILAGEGETQYF
TRBJ2-2 . 11 . TRBV20-1 TGCAGTGCTACGCAAGACGGGGAGCTGTTTTTT CSATQDGELFF
TRBJ2-1 . 11 . TRBV27 TGTGCCAGCTTTGGGGCGAGGGAGCAGTTCTTC CASFGAREQFF
TRBJ2-7 TRBD2 13 many TRBV29-1 TGCAGCGCGGGGGGAGGTTACACCTACGAGCAGTACTTC CSAGGGYTYEQYF
TRBJ2-5 . 14 many TRBV2 TGTGCCAGCAGCGGAACAGTGTACCAAGAGACCCAGTACTTC CASSGTVYQETQYF
TRBJ2-7 TRBD1 15 . TRBV9 TGTGCCAGCAGCGTAGGGGGACAGGGGGCTGACGAGCAGTACTTC CASSVGGQGADEQYF
TRBJ2-5 . 17 few TRBV7-9 TGTGCCAGCAGCTCCAATAGAGAGGGCCTATTCCAAGAGACCCAGTACTTC CASSSNREGLFQETQYF
TRBJ2-1 TRBD2 16 few TRBV7-2 TGTGCCAGCAGCTCCCAAGCGGGAAGCTCCTACAATGAGCAGTTCTTC CASSSQAGSSYNEQFF
TRBJ2-7 . 14 many TRBV5-1 TGCGCCAGCAGCTTGGGCTCGGATTCCTACGAGCAGTACTTC CASSLGSDSYEQYF
TRBJ1-1 . 14 . TRBV2 TGTGCCAGCAGTGAGGAACAGGCCAACACTGAAGCTTTCTTT CASSEEQANTEAFF
TRBJ2-3 . 15 many TRBV7-8 TGTGCCAGCAGCTTAGCAGAAGGGACGACTAGAGCGCAGTATTTT CASSLAEGTTRAQYF
TRBJ1-3 . 15 few TRBV7-8 TGTGCCAGCAGCTTAGAGGGGGACTCTGGAAACACCATATATTTT CASSLEGDSGNTIYF
TRBJ1-3 . 14 few TRBV7-6 TGTGCCAGCAGCTTGACCCGGGTGCGGGACACCATATATTTT CASSLTRVRDTIYF
TRBJ1-4 . 14 many TRBV2 TGTGCCAGCAGTGAGCCTTCGGCTAATGAAAAACTGTTTTTT CASSEPSANEKLFF
TRBJ2-1 TRBD2 15 . TRBV12-3/TRBV12-4 TGTGCCAGCAGTTATAGTAGCGGGAGAACCAATGAGCAGTTCTTC CASSYSSGRTNEQFF
TRBJ2-1 . 13 . TRBV5-1 TGCGCCGGCGTACCTGAATCAGGCGATGAGCAGTTCTTC CAGVPESGDEQFF
TRBJ2-5 . 13 . TRBV15 TGTGCCACCAGCGATATGGTGGGAGAGACCCAGTACTTC CATSDMVGETQYF
TRBJ2-7 . 12 many TRBV5-6 TGTGCCAGCAGTCAATTTAACTACGAGCAGTACTTC CASSQFNYEQYF
TRBJ2-5 . 14 many TRBV12-3/TRBV12-4 TGTGCCAGCAGTTTGATGACAGCTCAAGAGACCCAGTACTTC CASSLMTAQETQYF
TRBJ2-7 TRBD2 14 few TRBV27 TGTGCCAGCAGCGGACTAGCGGGAGATGGCGAGCAGTACTTC CASSGLAGDGEQYF
TRBJ2-5 TRBD1 16 . TRBV14 TGTGCCAGCAGCCAAGAAGGAGTCAAGGGGGCTGAGACCCAGTACTTC CASSQEGVKGAETQYF
TRBJ2-1 . 15 many TRBV20-1 TGCAGTGCTAGAGTGCCCGAGGGGGGGGTGTATGAGCAGTTCTTC CSARVPEGGVYEQFF
TRBJ2-2 TRBD2 15 . TRBV9 TGTGCCAGCAGCTCGACTAGCGCGAACACCGGGGAGCTGTTTTTT CASSSTSANTGELFF
TRBJ2-2 . 13 . TRBV7-8 TGTGCCAGCAGCTTAGGGGTATCCGGGGAGCTGTTTTTT CASSLGVSGELFF
TRBJ1-6 . 19 . TRBV5-1 TGCGCCAGCAGAGAATGGGACACCAGTTTGAGCTCCTATAATTCACCCCTCCACTTT CASREWDTSLSSYNSPLHF
TRBJ1-1 . 15 . TRBV7-9 TGTGCCAGCAGCTTGGGGGTCACCCGGAACACTGAAGCTTTCTTT CASSLGVTRNTEAFF
TRBJ2-1 . 11 . TRBV20-1 TGCAGTGCACAGCTTTACAATGAGCAGTTCTTC CSAQLYNEQFF
TRBJ2-1 TRBD2 16 few TRBV29-1 TGCAGCGCCTGGGTACCTTCGGCGGGAGGAGACAATGAGCAGTTCTTC CSAWVPSAGGDNEQFF
TRBJ2-5 . 18 many TRBV15 TGTGCCACCAGCAGACAGCGACCTGGACAACGAATGCAAGAGACCCAGTACTTC CATSRQRPGQRMQETQYF
TRBJ2-2 . 16 many TRBV5-1 TGCGCCAGCAGCTTGGTAGGCAGCCAGTCCACCGGGGAGCTGTTTTTT CASSLVGSQSTGELFF
TRBJ2-2 . 13 few TRBV25-1 TGTGCCAGCACTCCGCCGGGTTCCGGGGAGCTGTTTTTT CASTPPGSGELFF
TRBJ1-1 . 15 many TRBV7-9 TGTGCCAGCAGCGCACAGAGGGCCCTGAACACTGAAGCTTTCTTT CASSAQRALNTEAFF
TRBJ2-2 . 14 . TRBV5-1 TGCGCCAGCAGCTTCCCGGGGCAGCCCGGGGAGCTGTTTTTT CASSFPGQPGELFF
TRBJ2-1 TRBD2 13 . TRBV29-1 TGCAGCGTTGAATTGGGACTAGCGTTTGAGCAGTTCTTC CSVELGLAFEQFF